The 32 T cell receptor beta chains reported below all come from one sample, sequenced in a study of T cell responses to AZD1222 COVID-19 vaccine. Sequencing used immunoSEQ multiplex PCR; TCRdb keeps in-frame clones, though not all of them. Of hundreds of thousands of clones listed, just over 90% are singletons. The source was peripheral blood, collected on day 0 of MenACWY control vaccination. These receptors all come from an adult in good health.

The CDR3 here is CASSESGARHYGYTF. In nucleotides, the CDR3 is TGTGCCAGCAGTGAATCCGGAGCCCGTCACTATGGCTACACCTTC. V usage is TRBV6-1 and J usage is TRBJ1-2; D is undetermined. CDR3 size: 15 residues. Per the germline V gene, CDR1 is MNHNS and CDR2 is SASEGT. The germline V and J ends were trimmed by 2 bases and 3 bases, with 13 bases remaining between them.

The chain combines TRBV7-2 with TRBJ1-3; maybe TRBD1 (5 bases). The CDR3 is 16 residues long. With 5 bases removed from V and 4 bases from J, the gap between germline ends came to 18 bases. Germline CDR1 is SGHTA and CDR2 is FQGNSA. DNA of the CDR3: TGTGCCAGCAGCGGCGAGGGGAGCAGGGCCGGAAACACCATATATTTT. This codes for CASSGEGSRAGNTIYF.

The V and J genes are TRBV5-6 and TRBJ1-2; TRBD1 might be the D (5 bases). Trimming removed 0 bases at V and 0 bases at J, with 9 bases between. The CDR3 has 15 amino acids. The V gene's germline CDR1 is SGHDT and CDR2 YYEEEE. CDR3: CASSLVGGANYGYTF. DNA of the CDR3: TGTGCCAGCAGCTTGGTTGGGGGTGCTAACTATGGCTACACCTTC.

V and J are TRBV7-9 and TRBJ1-6, with no clear D. The CDR3 totals 15 residues. Germline CDR1 SEHNR, CDR2 FQNEAQ (reference sequence). The V and J ends lost 0 bases and 5 bases respectively, with 8 bases between them. The CDR3 DNA follows: TGTGCCAGCAGCTTAGCAGGGTCGGATAATTCACCCCTCCACTTT. It translates to CASSLAGSDNSPLHF.

The chain uses TRBV7-6 and TRBJ1-2; D perhaps matches TRBD1 (5 bases). CDR1 is SGHVS and CDR2 is FNYEAQ in the germline V gene. Trimming pared 0 bases from V and 3 bases from J, leaving 11 bases between. The CDR3 runs to 15 residues. CDR3: CASSLAPGGDYGYTF. DNA of the CDR3: TGTGCCAGCAGCTTAGCGCCGGGAGGGGACTATGGCTACACCTTC.

This rearrangement joins TRBV5-1 to TRBJ1-2; 7 nucleotides agree with TRBD1. This CDR3 contains 15 residues. The V gene end was trimmed by 4 bases and the J gene end by 8 bases; junction bases not matched to a gene: 14. The germline CDR1 and CDR2 sequences are SGHRS and YFSETQ. DNA of the CDR3: TGCGCCAGCAGCCAAAGAAGACAGGGTTTGGGGGGCTACACCTTC. Amino acid sequence: CASSQRRQGLGGYTF.

This rearrangement joins TRBV6-5 to TRBJ1-5, with D perhaps matching TRBD1 (5 bases). The CDR3 spans 14 residues. CDR1 MNHEY and CDR2 SVGAGI come from the germline V gene. Trimming took 0 bases from V and 7 from J, leaving 10 bases between them. Here the CDR3 reads CASSYSGEVQPQHF. CDR3 DNA sequence: TGTGCCAGCAGTTACTCAGGGGAGGTACAGCCCCAGCATTTT.

The rearrangement uses TRBV7-8 and TRBJ1-1, with unresolved D. The germline V gene encodes CDR1 SGHVS and CDR2 FQNEAQ. There are 14 residues in the CDR3. Deletions cut 1 base from V and 1 base from J, with 7 bases between. The CDR3 nucleotides read TGTGCCAGCAGCTTAGGCTCATCGAACACTGAAGCTTTCTTT. This gives the protein CASSLGSSNTEAFF.

The chain links TRBV10-1 to TRBJ1-1; the match to TRBD1 covers 7 bases. CDR1 is WNHNN and CDR2 is SYGVQD in the germline V gene (reference sequence). Trimming cost V 6 bases and J 5 bases; bases outside gene matches: 6. The CDR3 has 13 residues. The CDR3 sequence: CASSLGGSTEAFF. The CDR3, as DNA: TGCGCCAGCAGCTTAGGGGGCTCGACTGAAGCTTTCTTT.

In nucleotides, the CDR3 is TGCGCCAGCAGCCAAGATCGGGTCCGAGGGACTGAAGCTTTCTTT. Translated, it gives CASSQDRVRGTEAFF. This chain uses TRBV4-3 with TRBJ1-1; D is undetermined. Trimming shortened V by 0 bases and J by 5 bases, and 13 bases separated the two germline ends. The CDR3 contains 15 residues. Per the germline V gene, CDR1 is LGHNA and CDR2 is YSLEER.

The V and J genes are TRBV6-5 and TRBJ2-1, with 14 bases lining up with TRBD2. This CDR3 spans 14 amino acids. With 5 bases clipped from V and 7 bases from J, the junction kept 1 base outside the gene matches. Germline V lookup: CDR1 MNHEY, CDR2 SVGAGI. CDR3 in amino acids: CASSRLAGGNEQFF. The CDR3 nucleotides are TGTGCCAGCAGTAGACTAGCGGGGGGGAATGAGCAGTTCTTC.

The chain recombines TRBV6-5 with TRBJ1-2; TRBD1 matches at 9 bases. From germline, CDR1 is MNHEY and CDR2 SVGAGI. Trimming at V came to 7 bases and at J to 8 bases, leaving 8 bases not matched to a gene. The CDR3 has 13 residues. The CDR3 loop is CASTPGQGRGYTF. CDR3 DNA: TGTGCCAGCACCCCGGGACAGGGACGCGGCTACACCTTC.

CDR3 in amino acids: CASSPGQAGLGGYTF. DNA of the CDR3: TGCGCCAGCAGCCCGGGTCAGGCGGGGCTGGGAGGCTACACCTTC. The rearrangement joins TRBV5-1 to TRBJ1-2; maybe TRBD1 (5 bases). V shed 4 bases and J shed 8 bases, with 21 bases lying between them. The V gene's germline CDR1 is SGHRS and CDR2 YFSETQ. This CDR3 contains 15 residues.

The chain recombines TRBV28 with TRBJ2-1; the match to TRBD2 covers 7 bases. J was trimmed by 4 bases and V by 5 bases; bases with no gene match: 5. Germline CDR1 and CDR2: MDHEN and SYDVKM. The CDR3 totals 14 residues. In nucleotides, the CDR3 is TGTGCCAGCAGTCCCCGGGGGGTTTACAATGAGCAGTTCTTC. This encodes CASSPRGVYNEQFF.

The V gene is TRBV4-2, the J gene TRBJ2-2; D is perhaps TRBD1 (6 bases). V was clipped by 4 bases and J by 4 bases, with 13 bases between them. The CDR3 is 15 amino acids. CDR1 and CDR2 (germline): LGHNA, YNFKEQ. The CDR3 loop is CASSRRTDLTGELFF. The CDR3 DNA follows: TGTGCCAGCAGCCGTCGGACAGATCTCACCGGGGAGCTGTTTTTT.

The CDR3 DNA is TGTGCCAGCAGTTTCAACGCAGGGGGGGGAGCTTTCTTT. Residues: CASSFNAGGGAFF. The chain couples TRBV12-3 or TRBV12-4 to TRBJ1-1; TRBD1 matches at 7 bases. The CDR3 spans 13 residues. V shed 3 bases, J shed 10 bases, and the junction held 8 bases outside the gene matches.

The chain carries TRBV28 and TRBJ1-5, with TRBD1 identical over 7 bases. Per germline, CDR1 MDHEN and CDR2 SYDVKM. The CDR3 runs to 15 residues. V lost 1 base to trimming and J lost 3 bases; unmatched junction nucleotides: 3. The CDR3 coding sequence is TGTGCCAGCAGTTTATTAGACAGGGTCAATCAGCCCCAGCATTTT. Encoded protein: CASSLLDRVNQPQHF.

CDR3 in DNA: TGTGCCACCAGCGAGGGAGGCTACAATGAGCAGTTCTTC. Translated: CATSEGGYNEQFF. The chain has TRBV15 and TRBJ2-1, with D tentatively TRBD2 (6 bases). This CDR3 has 13 residues. Looked up from germline, CDR1 is LNHNV and CDR2 is YYDKDF (reference sequence). Deletions cut 5 bases from V and 3 bases from J, with 8 bases between. The full variable domain, with the rest looked up from reference TRBV15 and TRBJ2-1, is DAMVIQNPRYQVTQFGKPVTLSCSQTLNHNVMYWYQQKSSQAPKLLFHYYDKDFNNEADTPDNFQSRRPNTSFCFLDIRSPGLGDTAMYLCATSEGGYNEQFFGPGTRLTVL.

The V and J genes are TRBV29-1 and TRBJ1-2; D is unclear. The germline V gene has CDR1 SQVTM and CDR2 ANQGSEA. The CDR3 extends over 10 amino acids. V dropped 3 bases and J dropped 4 bases, with 3 bases sitting between them. The DNA for the CDR3 is TGCAGCGTTGAGGTCTATGGCTACACCTTC. It codes for CSVEVYGYTF.

This clone was found once. The J gene is TRBJ2-1, the V gene TRBV19, with unresolved D. Trimming took off 3 bases at V and 9 bases at J, with 9 bases between the two ends. The CDR3 spans 12 residues. Germline assignment: CDR1 LNHDA and CDR2 SQIVND (reference sequence). The CDR3, as DNA: TGTGCCAGTAGTATTTCGACGGGTGAGCAGTTCTTC. Translated, it gives CASSISTGEQFF.

This clone was found once. The chain uses TRBV19 and TRBJ1-2, with 8 bases aligning to TRBD1. CDR1 is LNHDA, CDR2 SQIVND, per germline (reference sequence). V was pared by 6 bases and J by 6 bases, with 12 bases of the junction left unmatched. The length of the CDR3 is 15 residues. The CDR3 region is CASRDRTGLGNGYTF. DNA of the CDR3: TGTGCCAGTAGGGATCGGACAGGGTTGGGAAATGGCTACACCTTC.

This chain uses TRBV5-5 with TRBJ1-4; TRBD1 aligns across 7 bases. CDR3 length: 15 amino acids. Germline values: CDR1 SGHKS, CDR2 YYEKEE (reference sequence). Trimming cost V 5 bases and J 4 bases; bases outside gene matches: 8. CDR3 in amino acids: CASRRETGFNEKLFF. DNA for the CDR3: TGTGCCAGCAGGAGAGAGACAGGGTTTAATGAAAAACTGTTTTTT.

V and J are TRBV7-8 and TRBJ1-1; TRBD1 might be the D (6 bases). Trimming pared 5 bases from V and 4 bases from J, leaving 14 bases between. Germline CDR1 reads SGHVS; CDR2 reads FQNEAQ. The CDR3 is 14 amino acids. Here the CDR3 reads CASSPPGVGTEAFF. CDR3 bases: TGTGCCAGCAGCCCCCCAGGGGTAGGCACTGAAGCTTTCTTT.

This clone showed up just once. This chain uses TRBV3-1 (or the pseudogene TRBV3-2) with TRBJ1-2, with D maybe TRBD1 (6 bases). The CDR3 contains 13 residues. The germline V gene encodes CDR1 LGHDT and CDR2 YNNKEL (reference sequence). Trimming left V 4 bases short and J 2 bases short, with 8 bases between. The CDR3 DNA sequence: TGTGCCAGCAGCCGGGACATAAACTATGGCTACACCTTC. The encoded protein is CASSRDINYGYTF.

CDR3 residues: CASSLSVFRGRNTEAFF. DNA for the CDR3: TGTGCCAGCAGTTTATCAGTCTTCCGGGGTAGGAACACTGAAGCTTTCTTT. The chain carries TRBV27 and TRBJ1-1; D remains unclear. The V end lost 0 bases, the J end lost 1 base, and 15 bases lay between the germline ends. The CDR3 is 17 residues long. Looked up from germline, CDR1 is MNHEY and CDR2 is SMNVEV (reference sequence).

V gene TRBV18 combines with J gene TRBJ2-1; D call uncertain. V was shortened by 3 bases and J by 2 bases, with 8 bases between the two germline ends. Germline assignment: CDR1 KGHSH and CDR2 LQKENI. This CDR3 region has 14 residues. The chain's CDR3 is CASSPQRAYNEQFF. The CDR3 region has the DNA TGTGCCAGCTCACCGCAGAGAGCCTACAATGAGCAGTTCTTC.

The rearrangement uses TRBV24-1 and TRBJ2-3; D ambiguous. The V end was cut by 5 bases, the J end by 1 base, with 9 bases between. The CDR3 consists of 14 residues. The germline V gene encodes CDR1 KGHDR and CDR2 SFDVKD. The CDR3 protein is CATSVTGGTDTQYF. Here the CDR3 DNA reads TGTGCCACCAGTGTGACGGGCGGCACAGATACGCAGTATTTT.

The rearrangement joins TRBV25-1 to TRBJ2-5; 9 nucleotides match TRBD1. The J segment lost 4 bases and the V segment lost 6 bases, leaving 9 bases of the junction unmatched. The CDR3 is made up of 15 amino acids. Germline assignment: CDR1 MGHDK and CDR2 SYGVNS. The CDR3 coding sequence is TGTGCCAGCAGACGGGACAGGGTTGGTGTAGAGACCCAGTACTTC. Protein: CASRRDRVGVETQYF.

The chain employs TRBV3-1 (or the pseudogene TRBV3-2) and TRBJ1-1, with D maybe TRBD1 (5 bases). The CDR3 totals 14 residues. Trimming shortened V by 6 bases and J by 5 bases, and 16 bases separated the two germline ends. Germline V lookup: CDR1 LGHDT, CDR2 YNNKEL (reference sequence). The CDR3 sequence is CASRLLDRQTEAFF. CDR3 DNA: TGTGCCAGCAGGCTGCTAGATAGACAGACTGAAGCTTTCTTT.

The genes are TRBV9 and TRBJ1-1, with TRBD1 matching over 10 bases. Trimming took 4 bases from V and 2 from J; bases not matched to a gene: 8. The length of the CDR3 is 16 residues. CDR1 and CDR2 from the germline V gene are SGDLS and YYNGEE. CDR3 nucleotide sequence: TGTGCCAGCAGCTTAGGGACAGGGGTAGGAAACACTGAAGCTTTCTTT. Its protein product is CASSLGTGVGNTEAFF.

In nucleotides, the CDR3 is TGCGCCAGCAGCCCGGTGGTGGACCCTAGCAATCAGCCCCAGCATTTT. Protein sequence: CASSPVVDPSNQPQHF. The chain couples TRBV4-1 to TRBJ1-5; no firm D call. Trimming pared 4 bases from V and 0 bases from J, leaving 13 bases between. The CDR3 extends over 16 amino acids. Germline assignment: CDR1 MGHRA and CDR2 YSYEKL.

The J gene is TRBJ1-1, the V gene TRBV7-2; TRBD1 might be the D (6 bases). Germline assignment: CDR1 SGHTA and CDR2 FQGNSA. The ends were cut back, 2 bases at V and 5 bases at J, with 9 bases in the middle. This CDR3 is built from 13 residues. The CDR3 is CASSLTGRTEAFF. The CDR3 nucleotides read TGTGCCAGCAGCTTAACAGGGAGGACTGAAGCTTTCTTT.